The 10 T cell receptor beta chains below all came from one sample that was sequenced in a study of monozygotic twins with inflammatory bowel disease. TCRdb reprocessed the 5' RACE reads, with one entry per CDR3 protein and no DNA. Its table records about 160,000 distinct CDR3 sequences. Sequenced sample: blood. The receptor source for this set is a human donor with ulcerative colitis or Crohn's disease, or a healthy co-twin of an affected twin (not recorded which).

The CDR3 protein is CASSSVREAYEQYF. The J gene is TRBJ2-7, the V gene TRBV27; TCRdb proposes TRBD1, but this gene call is untestable without DNA. This CDR3 is 14 amino acids long. CDR1 is MNHEY, CDR2 SMNVEV, per germline (reference sequence).

This CDR3 reads CASSLESSGGYETQYF. The chain is built from TRBV7-2 and TRBJ2-5; the D gene TCRdb calls, TRBD2, cannot be checked with no DNA. Germline V lookup: CDR1 SGHTA, CDR2 FQGNSA. The CDR3 runs 16 residues.

V is TRBV5-1 and J is TRBJ1-1; the TCRdb call, TRBD1, lacks DNA for checking. Germline V gene data show CDR1 as SGHRS and CDR2 as YFSETQ. This CDR3 contains 14 residues. The CDR3 sequence is CASSWTAMNTEAFF.

This chain joins TRBV27 and TRBJ1-4; TCRdb picks TRBD1, but there is no DNA to check that call. Germline V gene lookup returns CDR1 MNHEY and CDR2 SMNVEV (reference sequence). The CDR3 runs 14 residues. CDR3 residues: CASSPGTGGEKLFF.

The rearrangement joins TRBV5-1 to TRBJ1-5; the TCRdb call, TRBD1, lacks DNA for checking. The CDR3 has 15 amino acids. The germline V gene has CDR1 SGHRS and CDR2 YFSETQ. CDR3 sequence: CASSLWTGGDQPQHF.

V usage is TRBV7-8 and J usage is TRBJ2-4; the TRBD1 assignment by TCRdb is unverifiable without DNA. This CDR3 is 18 amino acids long. The V gene's germline CDR1 is SGHVS and CDR2 FQNEAQ. This CDR3 reads CASSSRVGQGAAKNIQYF.

This sequence joins TRBV6-1 and TRBJ1-2. This CDR3 is built from 13 residues. Germline-derived CDR1 and CDR2 are MNHNS and SASEGT. The CDR3: CAFGMRAGYGYTF.

The chain links TRBV3-1 to TRBJ2-1. This CDR3 spans 18 amino acids. Germline CDR1 reads LGHDT; CDR2 reads YNNKEL (reference sequence). Here the CDR3 reads CASSLQSEAEPTYNEQFF.

The chain links TRBV10-3 to TRBJ1-2. Germline CDR1 and CDR2: ENHRY and SYGVKD. The CDR3 extends over 15 amino acids. CDR3 sequence reads: CAISEDSPTIYGYTF.

The chain has TRBV12-3 or TRBV12-4 and TRBJ2-7; the TCRdb D gene call, TRBD1, has no DNA to confirm it. The CDR3 loop spans 15 amino acids. This CDR3 reads CASSAPGTGFYEQYF.